This TCR beta chain was captured by sequencing in a study of shared clonotypes between healthy human individuals. General observations from the study: Generation probabilities were higher for clonotypes shared across all four sorted-subset donors than for unshared ones. Naive CD4 clonotype sharing across several donors was approximately 5.2%.

Germline V gives CDR1 LNHNV, CDR2 YYDKDF (reference sequence). After removal of 5 bases from V and 4 bases from J, the junction contained 4 bases not matched to a gene. This CDR3 region has 14 residues. Generated by immunoSEQ multiplex PCR, the TCRdb table keeps only in-frame clones and is missing some. The sample holds over a million clones, 98% to 99% seen once. Details on this clone: Its antigen remains unknown.

The clonotype originates from a young man in good health. Sequencing was performed on naive CD4+ T cells sorted from blood. As to subset: CD45RA+ positively selected. The J gene is TRBJ2-1, the V gene TRBV15, with 8 nucleotides matching TRBD2. The CDR3 sequence: CATSVGGGYNEQFF. The CDR3 coding sequence is TGTGCCACCAGCGTCGGGGGGGGTTACAATGAGCAGTTCTTC.